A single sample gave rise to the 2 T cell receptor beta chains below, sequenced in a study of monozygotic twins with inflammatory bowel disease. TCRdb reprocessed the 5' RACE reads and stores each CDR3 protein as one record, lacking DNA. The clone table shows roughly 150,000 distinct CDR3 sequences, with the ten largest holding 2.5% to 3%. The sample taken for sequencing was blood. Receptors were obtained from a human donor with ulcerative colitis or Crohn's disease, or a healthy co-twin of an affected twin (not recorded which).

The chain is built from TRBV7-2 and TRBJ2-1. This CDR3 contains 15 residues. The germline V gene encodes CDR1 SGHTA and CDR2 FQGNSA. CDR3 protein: CASSRLFSSYNEQFF. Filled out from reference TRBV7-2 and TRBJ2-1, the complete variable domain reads GAGVSQSPSNKVTEKGKDVELRCDPISGHTALYWYRQSLGQGLEFLIYFQGNSAPDKSGLPSDRFSAERTGGSVSTLTIQRTQQEDSAVYLCASSRLFSSYNEQFFGPGTRLTVL.

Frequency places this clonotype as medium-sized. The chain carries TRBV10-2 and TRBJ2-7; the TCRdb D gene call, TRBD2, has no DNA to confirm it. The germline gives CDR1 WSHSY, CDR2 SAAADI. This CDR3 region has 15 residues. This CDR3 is CASSPDYSEAYEQYF.